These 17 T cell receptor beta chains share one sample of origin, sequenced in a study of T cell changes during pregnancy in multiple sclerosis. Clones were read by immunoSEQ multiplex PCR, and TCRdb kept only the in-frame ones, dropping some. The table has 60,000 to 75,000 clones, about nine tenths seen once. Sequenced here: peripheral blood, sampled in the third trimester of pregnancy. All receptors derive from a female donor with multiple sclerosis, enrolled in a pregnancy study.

The CDR3 nucleotides are TGTGCCAGCGGACGGGGGGAAAGGCAGCCCCAGCATTTT. Its protein product is CASGRGERQPQHF. This chain joins TRBV11-2 and TRBJ1-5; tentatively, D is TRBD1 (5 bases). CDR1 SGHAT and CDR2 FQNNGV come from the germline V gene. CDR3 length equals 13 residues. The V gene lost 8 bases and the J gene lost 7 bases, with 15 bases spanning the gap. The full variable domain, rest sourced from reference TRBV11-2 and TRBJ1-5, is EAGVAQSPRYKIIEKRQSVAFWCNPISGHATLYWYQQILGQGPKLLIQFQNNGVVDDSQLPKDRFSAERLKGVDSTLKIQPAKLEDSAVYLCASGRGERQPQHFGDGTRLSIL.

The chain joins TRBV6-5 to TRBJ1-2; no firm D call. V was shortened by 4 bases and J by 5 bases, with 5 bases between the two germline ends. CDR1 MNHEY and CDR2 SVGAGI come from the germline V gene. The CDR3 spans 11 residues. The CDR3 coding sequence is TGTGCCAGCAGTTCGGGGTATGGCTACACCTTC. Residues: CASSSGYGYTF.

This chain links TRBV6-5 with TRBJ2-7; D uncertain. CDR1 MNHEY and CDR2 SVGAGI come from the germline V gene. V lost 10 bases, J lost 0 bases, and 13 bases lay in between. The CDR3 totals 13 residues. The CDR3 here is CAIFHVSSYEQYF. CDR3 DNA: TGTGCCATTTTTCATGTTAGCTCCTACGAGCAGTACTTC.

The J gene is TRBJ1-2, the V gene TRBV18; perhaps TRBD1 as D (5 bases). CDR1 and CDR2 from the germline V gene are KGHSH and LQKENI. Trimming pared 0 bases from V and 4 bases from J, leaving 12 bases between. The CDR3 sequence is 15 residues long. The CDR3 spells CASSPPRTTAYGYTF. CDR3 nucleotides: TGTGCCAGCTCACCACCTAGGACAACCGCCTATGGCTACACCTTC.

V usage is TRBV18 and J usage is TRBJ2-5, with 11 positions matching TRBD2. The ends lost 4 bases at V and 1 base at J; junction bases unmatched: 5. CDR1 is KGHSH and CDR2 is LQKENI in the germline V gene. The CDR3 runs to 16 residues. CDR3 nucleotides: TGTGCCAGCTCACTCCGACTAGCGGGACTCCAAGAGACCCAGTACTTC. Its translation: CASSLRLAGLQETQYF.

CDR3 DNA: TGTGCCACCAGCAGAGAAACCGGGACAGGGGGCGAAAAACTGTTTTTT. This gives the protein CATSRETGTGGEKLFF. The gene calls are TRBV15 and TRBJ1-4; 12 bases line up with TRBD1. Germline CDR1 LNHNV, CDR2 YYDKDF (reference sequence). The junction had 4 bases not matched to a gene; V was cut back by 0 bases and J by 8 bases. This CDR3 comprises 16 residues.

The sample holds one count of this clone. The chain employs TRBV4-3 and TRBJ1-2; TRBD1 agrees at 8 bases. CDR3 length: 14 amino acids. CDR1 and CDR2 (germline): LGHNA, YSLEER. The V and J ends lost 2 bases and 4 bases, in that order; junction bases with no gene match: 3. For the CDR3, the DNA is TGCGCCAGCAGCCAATCCGGGACAGGCTATGGCTACACCTTC. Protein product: CASSQSGTGYGYTF.

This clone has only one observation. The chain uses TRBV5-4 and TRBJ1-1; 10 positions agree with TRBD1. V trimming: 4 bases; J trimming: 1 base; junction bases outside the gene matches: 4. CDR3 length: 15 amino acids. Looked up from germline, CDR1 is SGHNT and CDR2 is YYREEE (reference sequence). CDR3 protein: CASSQGQGTNTEAFF. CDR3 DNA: TGTGCCAGCAGCCAGGGACAGGGGACGAACACTGAAGCTTTCTTT.

The CDR3 nucleotides are TGCGCCAGCAGCAGACCCGGGACAGCGAACACTGAAGCTTTCTTT. Protein sequence: CASSRPGTANTEAFF. This sequence joins TRBV5-1 and TRBJ1-1; 7 bases are shared with TRBD1. V trimming: 4 bases; J trimming: 1 base; junction bases outside the gene matches: 7. Germline lookup yields CDR1 SGHRS and CDR2 YFSETQ. The CDR3 totals 15 residues.

The CDR3 reads CASSLAGAYTEAFF. Here the CDR3 DNA reads TGTGCCAGCAGTTTGGCAGGGGCGTACACTGAAGCTTTCTTT. The genes are TRBV27 and TRBJ1-1; tentative D call: TRBD1 (6 bases). Germline V CDR1 and CDR2: MNHEY, SMNVEV (reference sequence). The CDR3 contains 14 residues. V lost 3 bases and J lost 3, with 11 bases in between.

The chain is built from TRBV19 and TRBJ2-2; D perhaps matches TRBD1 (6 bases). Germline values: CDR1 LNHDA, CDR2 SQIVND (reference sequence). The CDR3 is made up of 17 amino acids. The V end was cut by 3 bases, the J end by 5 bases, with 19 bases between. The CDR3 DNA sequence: TGTGCCAGTAGTATGCCCTTGAACAGGGTGAGAACCGGGGAGCTGTTTTTT. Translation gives CASSMPLNRVRTGELFF.

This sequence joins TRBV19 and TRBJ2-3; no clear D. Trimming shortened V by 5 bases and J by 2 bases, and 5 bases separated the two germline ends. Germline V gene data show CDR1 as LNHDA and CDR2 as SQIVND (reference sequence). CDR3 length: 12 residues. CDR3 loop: CASSPHTDTQYF. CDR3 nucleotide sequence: TGTGCCAGTAGTCCACACACAGATACGCAGTATTTT. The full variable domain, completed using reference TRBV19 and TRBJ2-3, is DGGITQSPKYLFRKEGQNVTLSCEQNLNHDAMYWYRQDPGQGLRLIYYSQIVNDFQKGDIAEGYSVSREKKESFPLTVTSAQKNPTAFYLCASSPHTDTQYFGPGTRLTVL.

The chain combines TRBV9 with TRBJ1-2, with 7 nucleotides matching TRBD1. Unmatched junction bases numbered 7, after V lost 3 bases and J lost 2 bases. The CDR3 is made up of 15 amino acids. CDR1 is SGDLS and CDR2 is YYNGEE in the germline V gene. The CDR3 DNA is TGTGCCAGCAGCGCGGGGGACAGTAGAAACTATGGCTACACCTTC. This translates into CASSAGDSRNYGYTF.

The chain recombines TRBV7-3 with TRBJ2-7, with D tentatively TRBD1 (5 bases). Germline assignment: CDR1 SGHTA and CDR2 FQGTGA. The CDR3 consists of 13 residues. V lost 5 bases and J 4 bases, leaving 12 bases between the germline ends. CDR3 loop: CASSLGARYEQYF. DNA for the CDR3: TGTGCCAGCAGCCTTGGGGCGAGGTACGAGCAGTACTTC.

The CDR3 DNA follows: TGTGCCAGCAGTTACGGCGCGGGGGGGCCTACCGGGGAGCTGTTTTTT. Amino acid sequence: CASSYGAGGPTGELFF. This sequence joins TRBV6-5 and TRBJ2-2; 9 nucleotides agree with TRBD2. The germline gives CDR1 MNHEY, CDR2 SVGAGI. This CDR3 comprises 16 residues. V gave up 2 bases and J gave up 5 bases; unmatched junction bases: 6.

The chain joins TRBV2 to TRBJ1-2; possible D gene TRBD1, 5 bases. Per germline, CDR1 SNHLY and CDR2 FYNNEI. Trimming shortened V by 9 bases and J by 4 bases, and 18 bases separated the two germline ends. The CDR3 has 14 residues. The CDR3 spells CASKAGFIVYGYTF. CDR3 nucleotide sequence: TGTGCCAGTAAGGCAGGGTTTATAGTCTATGGCTACACCTTC.

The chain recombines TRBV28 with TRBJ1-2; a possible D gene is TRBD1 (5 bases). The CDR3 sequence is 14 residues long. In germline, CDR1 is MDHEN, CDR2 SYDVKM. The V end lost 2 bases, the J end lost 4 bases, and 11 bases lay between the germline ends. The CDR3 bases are TGTGCCAGCAGTTTACAGGGAGGAGGCTATGGCTACACCTTC. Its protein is CASSLQGGGYGYTF.